This T cell receptor (beta chain) was sequenced for a study of cytomegalovirus exposure and HLA in healthy donors. This clone was recorded once. CDR1 SGHTA and CDR2 FQGTGA come from the germline V gene. The CDR3 runs to 14 residues. V lost 2 bases to trimming and J lost 6 bases, with 14 bases between them. The PCR used 60 Vbeta and 13 Jbeta primers. Only in-frame clones appear in the TCRdb table, and some are missing; sequencing was by immunoSEQ multiplex PCR. The sample consists of 100,000 to 150,000 clones, 77% of them appearing once. The sequenced material came from PBMCs. The sequence came from a woman aged 40 to 49 in good health and CMV-seropositive. The chain uses TRBV7-3 and TRBJ2-7; D may be TRBD2 (5 bases). The CDR3 nucleotides read TGTGCCAGCAGCTTACTAGGAGGCCCTGGCGAGCAGTACTTC. Translated: CASSLLGGPGEQYF.